Below, 27 T cell receptor beta chains from the same sample are listed, as sequenced in a study of STAT5B mutations in CD4+ large granular lymphocyte leukemia. Assay: immunoSEQ multiplex PCR; the TCRdb copy retains only in-frame clones and omits some. Seen here are tens of thousands of clones, about two thirds observed once, and the top ten hold 2%. The material sequenced was CD4+ T cells from blood buffy coats. The receptors derive from a human donor in good health.

DNA of the CDR3: TGTGCCAGCTCAAGTATCCATGGGGCAGGGGTCCCCGAGCAGTACTTC. Amino acids: CASSSIHGAGVPEQYF. The gene calls are TRBV18 and TRBJ2-7; a weak D match, TRBD1 (6 bases). This CDR3 contains 16 residues. Deletions cut 5 bases from V and 6 bases from J, with 23 bases between. CDR1 and CDR2 from the germline V gene are KGHSH and LQKENI.

The CDR3 sequence is CASSEDRRNSPLHF. The DNA for the CDR3 is TGCGCCAGCAGTGAGGACAGGCGAAATTCACCCCTCCACTTT. The chain employs TRBV10-1 and TRBJ1-6, with a possible D match to TRBD1 (6 bases). The CDR3 is made up of 14 amino acids. Trimming shortened V by 2 bases and J by 7 bases, and 9 bases separated the two germline ends. Germline V CDR1 and CDR2: WNHNN, SYGVQD (reference sequence).

The chain uses TRBV9 and TRBJ1-3; 7 bases are shared with TRBD1. The V and J ends lost 3 bases and 1 base, in that order; junction bases with no gene match: 1. CDR1 and CDR2 (germline): SGDLS, YYNGEE. This CDR3 contains 14 residues. The CDR3 nucleotides read TGTGCCAGCAGCGCACAGGGGTCTGGAAACACCATATATTTT. Its translation: CASSAQGSGNTIYF.

This chain connects TRBV6-1 to TRBJ2-3, with D possibly being TRBD2 (6 bases). Germline assignment: CDR1 MNHNS and CDR2 SASEGT. The V end lost 5 bases, the J end lost 0 bases, and 12 bases lay between the germline ends. This CDR3 region has 15 residues. CDR3 sequence reads: CASSQLGTSTDTQYF. CDR3 DNA: TGTGCCAGCAGTCAACTAGGGACTAGCACAGATACGCAGTATTTT.

In its sample, this clone was seen once. The chain couples TRBV30 to TRBJ1-6, with a weak D call TRBD1 (5 bases). Germline lookup yields CDR1 GTSNPN and CDR2 SVGIG (reference sequence). V lost 4 bases to trimming and J lost 1 base, with 8 bases between them. The CDR3 is 14 residues long. The CDR3 loop is CAWMQGSYNSPLHF. CDR3 bases: TGTGCCTGGATGCAGGGATCCTATAATTCACCCCTCCACTTT.

The chain uses TRBV9 and TRBJ2-3; TRBD2 matches 7 bases. The trim removed 1 base at V and 5 bases at J, leaving 7 bases unmatched. Germline CDR1 reads SGDLS; CDR2 reads YYNGEE. The CDR3 is 15 residues long. The CDR3 loop is CASSVTGLAVDTQYF. The CDR3 DNA sequence: TGTGCCAGCAGCGTAACGGGGCTAGCGGTAGATACGCAGTATTTT.

This clone was seen a single time. The rearrangement links TRBV7-8 to TRBJ2-5; 8 bases map to TRBD2. Germline values: CDR1 SGHVS, CDR2 FQNEAQ. The CDR3 contains 15 residues. Losses at the gene ends were 5 bases for V and 5 bases for J; bases not matched to a gene: 10. CDR3 coding DNA: TGTGCCAGCAGCCGCAGGACTAGCTTAGGGGAGACCCAGTACTTC. Translation gives CASSRRTSLGETQYF.

This chain uses TRBV6-1 with TRBJ2-5; weak D call: TRBD1 (7 bases). Germline V gene sequence: CDR1 MNHNS, CDR2 SASEGT. The CDR3 sequence is 14 residues long. V was cut by 7 bases and J by 1 base, with 13 bases left in between. The CDR3 DNA reads TGTGCCAGCATTCAGGGGGGCCTCCAAGAGACCCAGTACTTC. Encoded protein: CASIQGGLQETQYF.

The gene calls are TRBV6-1 and TRBJ2-7; 7 bases agree with TRBD1. CDR1 is MNHNS and CDR2 is SASEGT in the germline V gene. CDR3 size: 14 residues. The J segment lost 2 bases and the V segment lost 7 bases, leaving 8 bases of the junction unmatched. This CDR3 reads CASKAVTGTYEQYF. CDR3 DNA: TGTGCCAGCAAGGCCGTGACAGGGACCTACGAGCAGTACTTC.

The genes are TRBV19 and TRBJ2-5; the match to TRBD1 covers 10 bases. CDR1 and CDR2 from the germline V gene are LNHDA and SQIVND (reference sequence). This CDR3 region has 15 residues. V dropped 4 bases and J dropped 4; count of bases not matched to a gene: 6. The CDR3 protein is CASSSRRTGGETQYF. The CDR3 DNA is TGTGCCAGTAGTAGTAGGCGGACAGGGGGAGAGACCCAGTACTTC.

This clone was detected a few times. The chain couples TRBV30 to TRBJ1-2; D is perhaps TRBD1 (5 bases). Germline CDR1 and CDR2: GTSNPN and SVGIG (reference sequence). Trimming removed 4 bases from V and 1 base from J, with 10 bases in between. The CDR3 extends over 13 amino acids. This CDR3 is CAWIRVGNYGYTF. CDR3 sequence (DNA): TGTGCCTGGATCAGGGTAGGTAACTATGGCTACACCTTC.

The chain joins TRBV2 to TRBJ1-5; 7 positions match TRBD1. The CDR3 spans 14 residues. Germline values: CDR1 SNHLY, CDR2 FYNNEI. V shed 2 bases, J shed 5 bases, and the junction held 3 bases outside the gene matches. The CDR3 region has the DNA TGTGCCAGCAGTGAATGGACAGGATATCAGCCCCAGCATTTT. Protein: CASSEWTGYQPQHF.

This clone was recorded only once. V is TRBV28 and J is TRBJ2-3; D possibly corresponds to TRBD2 (6 bases). V gave up 1 base and J gave up 11 bases, with 13 bases separating them. The germline CDR1 and CDR2 sequences are MDHEN and SYDVKM. This CDR3 is 13 amino acids long. The CDR3 DNA follows: TGTGCCAGCAGTTTATCGTCGGCGGGGTTGCAGTATTTT. This translates into CASSLSSAGLQYF. Looking up the rest from reference TRBV28 and TRBJ2-3 gives the full variable domain: DVKVTQSSRYLVKRTGEKVFLECVQDMDHENMFWYRQDPGLGLRLIYFSYDVKMKEKGDIPEGYSVSREKKERFSLILESASTNQTSMYLCASSLSSAGLQYFGPGTRLTVL.

The chain is built from TRBV5-6 and TRBJ2-1; 14 bases are shared with TRBD2. CDR3 length: 16 residues. CDR1 and CDR2 (germline): SGHDT, YYEEEE. Trimming took 4 bases from V and 4 from J; bases not matched to a gene: 4. CDR3 nucleotides: TGTGCCAGCAGCGCGAGACTAGCGGGGGGGTACAATGAGCAGTTCTTC. Translating gives CASSARLAGGYNEQFF.

This rearrangement joins TRBV27 to TRBJ1-6, with D possibly matching TRBD1 (5 bases). The CDR3 extends over 13 amino acids. V was trimmed by 10 bases and J by 8 bases, leaving 15 bases between them. Germline lookup yields CDR1 MNHEY and CDR2 SMNVEV (reference sequence). The CDR3 region has the DNA TGTGCCACCCGGGGGAGCTCACATTCACCCCTCCACTTT. Translated, it gives CATRGSSHSPLHF.

The rearrangement uses TRBV5-8 and TRBJ1-5, with 9 bases lining up with TRBD1. The junction had 6 bases not matched to a gene; V was cut back by 4 bases and J by 4 bases. The CDR3 consists of 15 residues. Germline CDR1 is SGHTS and CDR2 is YDEGEE. The CDR3 nucleotides read TGTGCCAGCAGCCCTGGGACAGGGTTTAATCAGCCCCAGCATTTT. It codes for CASSPGTGFNQPQHF.

The chain is built from TRBV15 and TRBJ2-1, with D perhaps assigned TRBD1 or TRBD2 (6 bases each). Germline V gives CDR1 LNHNV, CDR2 YYDKDF (reference sequence). V lost 5 bases and J lost 5, with 13 bases in between. The CDR3 totals 14 residues. In DNA form, the CDR3 reads TGTGCCACCAGCCCGGGGGCGAAGAACAATGAGCAGTTCTTC. It encodes CATSPGAKNNEQFF.

This clone was observed once. The CDR3 DNA is TGTGCCAGCAGCTTCGGGACCCTTGGCTCCTACGAGCAGTACTTC. Amino acid sequence: CASSFGTLGSYEQYF. The gene calls are TRBV7-2 and TRBJ2-7; D possibly uses TRBD1 or TRBD2 (5 bases each). CDR3 length: 15 amino acids. Germline V gives CDR1 SGHTA, CDR2 FQGNSA. V shed 3 bases and J shed 0 bases, with 12 bases lying between them.

The chain has TRBV19 and TRBJ1-1; a weak D match, TRBD1 (6 bases). V lost 3 bases and J lost 11, with 13 bases in between. This CDR3 comprises 12 residues. Germline loops: CDR1 LNHDA, CDR2 SQIVND (reference sequence). The chain's CDR3 is CASSIQGRIAFF. The DNA of the CDR3 is TGTGCCAGTAGTATCCAGGGGCGTATTGCTTTCTTT.

The chain recombines TRBV7-9 with TRBJ1-2; D call uncertain. Germline CDR1 SEHNR, CDR2 FQNEAQ (reference sequence). The CDR3 has 13 residues. With 1 base removed from V and 4 bases from J, the gap between germline ends came to 7 bases. The CDR3 DNA is TGTGCCAGCAGCTTAGGAGTCCTCTATGGCTACACCTTC. It specifies CASSLGVLYGYTF.

This clone was seen a handful of times. The chain recombines TRBV11-2 with TRBJ1-1; D not resolved. Germline V gene data show CDR1 as SGHAT and CDR2 as FQNNGV. V was cut by 1 base and J by 2 bases, with 5 bases left in between. The CDR3 totals 13 residues. The CDR3 DNA reads as TGTGCCAGCAGCTTAGTGGGCAACACTGAAGCTTTCTTT. Translated: CASSLVGNTEAFF.

The rearrangement joins TRBV2 to TRBJ2-7; D unclear. CDR1 and CDR2 (germline): SNHLY, FYNNEI. The length of the CDR3 is 17 residues. Deletions cut 6 bases from V and 6 bases from J, with 27 bases between. The CDR3 region has the DNA TGTGCCAGCAGAAGGAGCCCCCGGACCACCCTTTACGCCGAGCAGTACTTC. Protein product: CASRRSPRTTLYAEQYF.

This sequence joins TRBV7-8 and TRBJ2-5; 7 bases match TRBD1. Germline V gene data show CDR1 as SGHVS and CDR2 as FQNEAQ. There are 15 residues in the CDR3. The trim removed 0 bases at V and 5 bases at J, leaving 6 bases unmatched. The CDR3 bases are TGTGCCAGCAGCTTAGCTGGCGCAGGGGGTGAGACCCAGTACTTC. This translates into CASSLAGAGGETQYF.

This chain links TRBV4-1 with TRBJ1-2; the D is unclear. V lost 2 bases, J lost 6 bases, and 10 bases lay in between. This CDR3 has 13 amino acids. The germline V gene has CDR1 MGHRA and CDR2 YSYEKL. The CDR3 nucleotides are TGCGCCAGCAGCCAAACCCGGGAGGATGGCTACACCTTC. It codes for CASSQTREDGYTF.

The chain is built from TRBV5-4 and TRBJ1-2; D gene unclear. The length of the CDR3 is 15 residues. From germline, CDR1 is SGHNT and CDR2 YYREEE (reference sequence). V lost 3 bases and J lost 0, with 12 bases in between. Here the CDR3 reads CASSSGVPSNYGYTF. The CDR3 DNA reads TGTGCCAGCAGCTCCGGGGTCCCGTCTAACTATGGCTACACCTTC. Looking up the rest from reference TRBV5-4 and TRBJ1-2 gives the full variable domain: ETGVTQSPTHLIKTRGQQVTLRCSSQSGHNTVSWYQQALGQGPQFIFQYYREEENGRGNFPPRFSGLQFPNYSSELNVNALELDDSALYLCASSSGVPSNYGYTFGSGTRLTVV.

J is TRBJ2-2 and V is TRBV7-6; 9 bases are shared with TRBD2. The J segment lost 6 bases and the V segment lost 2 bases, leaving 7 bases of the junction unmatched. The CDR3 length is 16 residues. Looked up from germline, CDR1 is SGHVS and CDR2 is FNYEAQ. The CDR3, as DNA: TGTGCCAGCAGCTTAAGCGGGGGGCCCTGGTCCGGGGAGCTGTTTTTT. Translating gives CASSLSGGPWSGELFF.

V and J are TRBV9 and TRBJ1-2, with D possibly TRBD1 on 5 matching bases. CDR3 length equals 14 residues. V lost 0 bases and J lost 6, with 12 bases in between. CDR1 SGDLS and CDR2 YYNGEE come from the germline V gene. CDR3 coding DNA: TGTGCCAGCAGCGTAGATAGACAGTTTAATGGCTACACCTTC. Protein: CASSVDRQFNGYTF.